This TCR beta chain comes out of a study of T cells in Graves' hyperthyroidism and ophthalmopathy. The CDR3 regions of TCR beta were amplified from RNA transcripts. Using the HTBI primer set, a first-round RT-PCR was run on the TCR CDR3. TCRdb itself ran the multiplex PCR reads through MiXCR, one entry per CDR3 protein. The table lists over 700,000 distinct CDR3 sequences, around 20% of them singletons. The CDR3 has 14 residues. The V gene lost 5 bases and the J gene lost 9 bases, with 17 bases spanning the gap. Germline-derived CDR1 and CDR2 are SGHAT and FQNNGV. Researchers barred patients who had uncontrolled infection, other autoimmune disease, pregnancy or lactation.

The clonotype originates from a woman aged 45-60 years with Graves' hyperthyroidism that later progressed to Graves' ophthalmopathy. The sample comprised blood. The chain is built from TRBV11-2 and TRBJ1-5, with a possible D match to TRBD1 (6 bases). The chain's CDR3 is CASSRTEMFGPQHF. As DNA, the CDR3 is TGTGCCAGCAGCCGGACAGAAATGTTTGGGCCCCAGCATTTT. Complete variable domain (other parts from reference TRBV11-2 and TRBJ1-5): EAGVAQSPRYKIIEKRQSVAFWCNPISGHATLYWYQQILGQGPKLLIQFQNNGVVDDSQLPKDRFSAERLKGVDSTLKIQPAKLEDSAVYLCASSRTEMFGPQHFGDGTRLSIL.